Below are 30 T cell receptor beta chains sequenced from a single sample in a study of response to subunit inactivated influenza vaccine. TCRdb passed the RT-PCR reads through MiXCR, listing each CDR3 protein once. The sample consists of 400,000 to 650,000 distinct CDR3 sequences, roughly 7.9% of them appearing once. The sample here was PBMCs from blood, taken around 25 months after vaccination. The receptor set was obtained from a man aged 45 to 75 who received an inactivated influenza vaccine.

This chain joins TRBV5-4 and TRBJ2-3; 7 bases line up with TRBD2. Trimming removed 4 bases from V and 4 bases from J; junction bases left unmatched: 15. The length of the CDR3 is 17 residues. Germline lookup yields CDR1 SGHNT and CDR2 YYREEE (reference sequence). The CDR3, as DNA: TGTGCCAGCAGCGGCCCTCTAAGCGGGGCGGGGGCAGATACGCAGTATTTT. Translating gives CASSGPLSGAGADTQYF.

This clonotype occurred a few times. V and J are TRBV2 and TRBJ2-1; TRBD1 is a possible D gene (6 bases). Per germline, CDR1 SNHLY and CDR2 FYNNEI. V shed 2 bases and J shed 5 bases, with 19 bases lying between them. This CDR3 region has 17 residues. This CDR3 reads CASSEKWLGAGHNEQFF. The CDR3 DNA follows: TGTGCCAGCAGTGAAAAGTGGCTGGGGGCGGGCCACAATGAGCAGTTCTTC.

This clonotype appeared once. The V gene is TRBV9, the J gene TRBJ1-3; D is ambiguous. This CDR3 has 15 residues. Germline loops: CDR1 SGDLS, CDR2 YYNGEE. Trimming took 2 bases from V and 0 from J, leaving 9 bases between them. The CDR3 nucleotides read TGTGCCAGCAGCGTGGCAAGCGCCTCTGGAAACACCATATATTTT. It encodes CASSVASASGNTIYF.

This clonotype came up a few times. The J gene is TRBJ1-1, the V gene TRBV5-5, with D hard to call. Trimming shortened V by 0 bases and J by 2 bases, and 8 bases separated the two germline ends. CDR3 size: 14 residues. Germline lookup yields CDR1 SGHKS and CDR2 YYEKEE (reference sequence). The CDR3 DNA sequence: TGTGCCAGCAGCTTGGAAACAGCCAACACTGAAGCTTTCTTT. Translating gives CASSLETANTEAFF.

This clonotype was observed many times. The chain recombines TRBV7-2 with TRBJ2-5; 9 bases agree with TRBD2. CDR3 size: 16 residues. The V and J ends lost 5 bases and 2 bases, in that order; junction bases with no gene match: 9. The germline CDR1 and CDR2 sequences are SGHTA and FQGNSA. The CDR3 DNA reads TGTGCCAGCAGCAAAGTCCCCAGCGGGGGGCAAGAGACCCAGTACTTC. Translation: CASSKVPSGGQETQYF.

The CDR3 sequence is CASAHGGGTDTQYF. The CDR3 bases are TGTGCCAGTGCTCACGGGGGAGGCACAGATACGCAGTATTTT. The chain uses TRBV6-2 or TRBV6-3 and TRBJ2-3, with D maybe TRBD2 (6 bases). CDR1 and CDR2 (germline): MNHEY, SVGEGT. This CDR3 comprises 14 residues. V was shortened by 9 bases and J by 1 base, with 14 bases between the two germline ends.

This rearrangement joins TRBV11-2 to TRBJ1-3; D call uncertain. Trimming pared 4 bases from V and 2 bases from J, leaving 9 bases between. Germline CDR1 is SGHAT and CDR2 is FQNNGV. The CDR3 is 14 residues long. This CDR3 reads CASSSSTPGNTIYF. CDR3 coding DNA: TGTGCCAGCAGCTCCTCTACGCCTGGAAACACCATATATTTT.

The chain links TRBV20-1 to TRBJ2-1; 11 nucleotides agree with TRBD2. CDR1 and CDR2 (germline): DFQATT, SNEGSKA (reference sequence). The CDR3 sequence is 14 residues long. The V and J ends lost 0 bases and 6 bases, in that order; junction bases with no gene match: 1. The CDR3 region is CSARDSGGANEQFF. In nucleotides, the CDR3 is TGCAGTGCTAGAGATAGCGGGGGGGCCAATGAGCAGTTCTTC.

This clonotype came up many times. The chain has TRBV12-3 or TRBV12-4 and TRBJ2-2, with D perhaps matching TRBD2 (5 bases). This CDR3 has 13 residues. Trimming cost V 6 bases and J 2 bases, with 7 bases left between them. The CDR3 nucleotides read TGTGCCAGCAGAACTAGAAACACCGGGGAGCTGTTTTTT. Its translation is CASRTRNTGELFF.

In this sample, this clonotype turned up many times. J is TRBJ1-5 and V is TRBV20-1; D call uncertain. Germline V gene lookup returns CDR1 DFQATT and CDR2 SNEGSKA (reference sequence). The CDR3 has 13 residues. Trimming stripped 1 base from V and 3 bases from J, with 7 bases between. CDR3 DNA: TGCAGTGCTAGAGTGGCAGTCAATCAGCCCCAGCATTTT. It codes for CSARVAVNQPQHF.

This chain joins TRBV20-1 and TRBJ2-2, with TRBD1 matching 7 bases. With 5 bases clipped from V and 6 bases from J, the junction kept 12 bases outside the gene matches. The CDR3 totals 15 residues. Germline CDR1 is DFQATT and CDR2 is SNEGSKA (reference sequence). CDR3 DNA: TGCAGTGCTGGAGGTGGACAGGCTGTGGCCGGGGAGCTGTTTTTT. This translates into CSAGGGQAVAGELFF.

The gene calls are TRBV7-2 and TRBJ2-7; 9 bases fit TRBD1. J lost 1 base, V lost 5 bases, and 6 bases had no gene match. Germline V gives CDR1 SGHTA, CDR2 FQGNSA. The CDR3 runs to 15 residues. As DNA, the CDR3 is TGTGCCAGCAGCAAGTACAGGGGGCTTTCCTACGAGCAGTACTTC. Protein: CASSKYRGLSYEQYF.

This clonotype was seen at least ten times. The chain recombines TRBV3-1 with TRBJ2-1; D might be TRBD2 (7 bases). Germline V gives CDR1 LGHDT, CDR2 YNNKEL (reference sequence). This CDR3 contains 15 residues. V was cut by 0 bases and J by 4 bases, with 10 bases left in between. The CDR3 reads CASSQEKGGYNEQFF. Written as DNA, the CDR3 is TGTGCCAGCAGCCAAGAGAAGGGGGGGTACAATGAGCAGTTCTTC.

There are a few counts of this clonotype. This chain joins TRBV10-3 and TRBJ2-1; 8 positions agree with TRBD1. The V gene's germline CDR1 is ENHRY and CDR2 SYGVKD. The V gene end was trimmed by 6 bases and the J gene end by 5 bases; junction bases not matched to a gene: 0. The CDR3 consists of 12 residues. DNA of the CDR3: TGTGCCATCAGGACAGGGGACAATGAGCAGTTCTTC. It is translated as CAIRTGDNEQFF.

Ten or more counts support this clonotype. The chain has TRBV10-1 and TRBJ1-2; possible D gene TRBD1, 6 bases. CDR3 length: 14 amino acids. Germline CDR1 and CDR2: WNHNN and SYGVQD (reference sequence). Trimming took off 3 bases at V and 7 bases at J, with 15 bases between the two ends. CDR3 nucleotide sequence: TGCGCCAGCAGTGAAAACAGGGACGGCTCTGGCTACACCTTC. It is translated as CASSENRDGSGYTF.

The chain couples TRBV11-2 to TRBJ2-7, with 8 bases aligning to TRBD1. Per germline, CDR1 SGHAT and CDR2 FQNNGV. The junction had 12 bases not matched to a gene; V was cut back by 5 bases and J by 3 bases. The CDR3 spans 16 residues. CDR3 nucleotide sequence: TGTGCCAGCAGCACAACGACAGGGGTTGGTTACTACGAGCAGTACTTC. Translation: CASSTTTGVGYYEQYF. Variable domain in full (rest from reference TRBV11-2 and TRBJ2-7): EAGVAQSPRYKIIEKRQSVAFWCNPISGHATLYWYQQILGQGPKLLIQFQNNGVVDDSQLPKDRFSAERLKGVDSTLKIQPAKLEDSAVYLCASSTTTGVGYYEQYFGPGTRLTVT.

This clonotype has only one observation. The chain has TRBV5-1 and TRBJ1-1; the match to TRBD1 covers 9 bases. Germline V lookup: CDR1 SGHRS, CDR2 YFSETQ. The V segment lost 4 bases and the J segment 3 bases; nucleotides outside the gene matches: 10. This CDR3 contains 16 residues. CDR3 region: CASSPTAGTGYTEAFF. For the CDR3, the DNA is TGCGCCAGCAGCCCAACCGCCGGGACAGGGTACACTGAAGCTTTCTTT.

This clonotype has a count of ten or more. V and J are TRBV5-1 and TRBJ1-3; no reliable D call. The CDR3 is 15 residues long. Trimming pared 0 bases from V and 0 bases from J, leaving 7 bases between. In germline, CDR1 is SGHRS, CDR2 YFSETQ. The CDR3 nucleotides read TGCGCCAGCAGCTTGGCTGCAGCCTCTGGAAACACCATATATTTT. It encodes CASSLAAASGNTIYF.

The rearrangement joins TRBV2 to TRBJ1-2, with D uncertain. This CDR3 has 14 residues. The germline V and J ends were trimmed by 5 bases and 7 bases, with 17 bases remaining between them. Germline CDR1 SNHLY, CDR2 FYNNEI. The DNA for the CDR3 is TGTGCCAGCAGTCAACACGGACCGACAAGTGGCTACACCTTC. Residues: CASSQHGPTSGYTF.

This CDR3 reads CSACVSLGNTIYF. CDR3 DNA sequence: TGCAGCGCTTGTGTCTCATTAGGAAACACCATATATTTT. The V gene is TRBV29-1, the J gene TRBJ1-3, with D unclear. The CDR3 extends over 13 amino acids. Germline V gives CDR1 SQVTM, CDR2 ANQGSEA. V was cut by 7 bases and J by 4 bases, with 14 bases left in between.

This clonotype was found a few times. The chain combines TRBV7-9 with TRBJ1-2; TRBD1 might be the D (6 bases). CDR1 is SEHNR, CDR2 FQNEAQ, per germline (reference sequence). The CDR3 length is 12 residues. V gave up 0 bases and J gave up 10 bases, with 9 bases separating them. In nucleotides, the CDR3 is TGTGCCAGCAGCTTAGCGGGGGCCTACTACACCTTC. Residues: CASSLAGAYYTF.

The V call is TRBV7-8, the J call TRBJ1-3, with D hard to call. V lost 5 bases, J lost 4 bases, and 9 bases lay in between. CDR1 is SGHVS, CDR2 FQNEAQ, per germline. The CDR3 length is 13 residues. The CDR3 DNA follows: TGTGCCAGCAGCCCCAGACTGGGAAACACCATATATTTT. Translated, it gives CASSPRLGNTIYF.

This chain joins TRBV5-8 and TRBJ1-3; TRBD1 aligns across 7 bases. The CDR3 is 15 amino acids. V lost 5 bases and J lost 3; bases outside the gene matches: 8. Germline-derived CDR1 and CDR2 are SGHTS and YDEGEE. CDR3 nucleotides: TGTGCCAGCAGTTCCGGGACAGACCGTGGAAACACCATATATTTT. It yields the protein CASSSGTDRGNTIYF. Supplemented by reference TRBV5-8 and TRBJ1-3, the full variable domain reads EAGVTQSPTHLIKTRGQQATLRCSPISGHTSVYWYQQALGLGLQFLLWYDEGEERNRGNFPPRFSGRQFPNYSSELNVNALELEDSALYLCASSSGTDRGNTIYFGEGSWLTVV.

This clonotype occurred a few times. The V gene is TRBV5-1, the J gene TRBJ2-3; D may match TRBD1 or TRBD2 (5 bases each). Germline V gene lookup returns CDR1 SGHRS and CDR2 YFSETQ. This CDR3 region has 14 residues. The V gene lost 0 bases and the J gene lost 2 bases, with 7 bases spanning the gap. CDR3 region: CASSLDGTTDTQYF. CDR3 in DNA: TGCGCCAGCAGCTTGGATGGGACCACAGATACGCAGTATTTT. The full variable domain, completed using reference TRBV5-1 and TRBJ2-3, is KAGVTQTPRYLIKTRGQQVTLSCSPISGHRSVSWYQQTPGQGLQFLFEYFSETQRNKGNFPGRFSGRQFSNSRSEMNVSTLELGDSALYLCASSLDGTTDTQYFGPGTRLTVL.

This chain connects TRBV7-2 to TRBJ1-2; no clear D. Trimming cost V 3 bases and J 2 bases, with 7 bases left between them. The CDR3 totals 13 residues. Germline-derived CDR1 and CDR2 are SGHTA and FQGNSA. The CDR3 loop reads CASSFLQNYGYTF. Written as DNA, the CDR3 is TGTGCCAGCAGCTTCTTACAGAACTATGGCTACACCTTC.

The chain links TRBV7-9 to TRBJ2-1; D perhaps matches TRBD1 (7 bases). CDR3 length equals 17 residues. Deletions cut 5 bases from V and 5 bases from J, with 22 bases between. The germline gives CDR1 SEHNR, CDR2 FQNEAQ (reference sequence). This CDR3 is CASSPRRDLGQNNEQFF. DNA for the CDR3: TGTGCCAGCAGCCCGCGCCGGGACTTGGGACAGAACAATGAGCAGTTCTTC.

Details on this clonotype: An end of the junction differs from the germline gene, which may be a read error. The rearrangement joins TRBV28 to TRBJ2-4, with 12 bases fitting TRBD2. The CDR3 length is 12 residues. Germline CDR1 MDHEN, CDR2 SYDVKM. The CDR3 DNA reads TGTGCCAGCAGTGAACCTAGCGGGAGGGCCGCTTTC. Amino acid sequence: CASSEPSGRAAF.

This clonotype showed up just a few times. The chain employs TRBV20-1 and TRBJ1-2, with a possible D match to TRBD1 (5 bases). The germline CDR1 and CDR2 sequences are DFQATT and SNEGSKA (reference sequence). The CDR3 totals 14 residues. Trimming removed 1 base at V and 4 bases at J, with 13 bases between. The CDR3 spells CSARVGRGIYGYTF. The CDR3 coding sequence is TGCAGTGCTAGAGTCGGGAGGGGTATCTATGGCTACACCTTC.

This clonotype was recorded a few times. The chain employs TRBV7-2 and TRBJ2-5, with D perhaps TRBD2 (6 bases). CDR3 length: 12 residues. The V gene's germline CDR1 is SGHTA and CDR2 FQGNSA. V was shortened by 5 bases and J by 7 bases, with 11 bases between the two germline ends. The chain's CDR3 is CASSVLGGTQYF. The CDR3 DNA is TGTGCCAGCAGCGTCCTCGGGGGGACCCAGTACTTC.

This clonotype has just a few counts. The CDR3 loop reads CASSRFNPKGPQAETQYF. CDR3 coding DNA: TGTGCCAGCAGTCGGTTCAACCCCAAGGGACCTCAAGCGGAGACCCAGTACTTC. The V and J genes are TRBV28 and TRBJ2-5; D may match TRBD1 or TRBD2 (5 bases each). This CDR3 is built from 18 residues. Germline V gene lookup returns CDR1 MDHEN and CDR2 SYDVKM. V was pared by 5 bases and J by 5 bases, with 27 bases between.